The next 28 T cell receptor beta chains were all read from a single sample in a study of glioma-infiltrating T cells after dendritic cell vaccination. Clones were read by immunoSEQ multiplex PCR, and TCRdb kept only the in-frame ones, dropping some. Of 35,000 to 40,000 clones in the sample, approximately 82% were seen once. The sequenced sample was blood, obtained before dendritic cell vaccination. The source of these receptors is a human donor with glioblastoma.

This clone was picked up one time. The CDR3 is CASSLGGGVSTDTQYF. The CDR3 DNA reads TGTGCCAGCAGCCTAGGCGGGGGGGTAAGCACAGATACGCAGTATTTT. The V gene is TRBV9, the J gene TRBJ2-3, with 9 bases fitting TRBD2. After removal of 4 bases from V and 0 bases from J, the junction contained 6 bases not matched to a gene. CDR3 length: 16 residues. CDR1 and CDR2 (germline): SGDLS, YYNGEE.

The genes are TRBV29-1 and TRBJ2-7; TRBD1 might be the D (6 bases). With 4 bases removed from V and 0 bases from J, the gap between germline ends came to 10 bases. This CDR3 is built from 13 residues. The V gene's germline CDR1 is SQVTM and CDR2 ANQGSEA. CDR3 region: CSVAGASSYEQYF. Here the CDR3 DNA reads TGCAGCGTTGCAGGGGCGAGCTCCTACGAGCAGTACTTC.

Of note for this clone: Other DNA sequences in the same sample also yield this CDR3. V and J are TRBV9 and TRBJ1-5, with D tentatively TRBD1 (5 bases). The length of the CDR3 is 15 residues. Germline V gene sequence: CDR1 SGDLS, CDR2 YYNGEE. Trimming shortened V by 4 bases and J by 0 bases, and 11 bases separated the two germline ends. The CDR3 spells CASSRGGGSNQPQHF. CDR3 coding DNA: TGTGCCAGCAGCCGCGGGGGGGGTAGCAATCAGCCCCAGCATTTT.

The gene calls are TRBV5-8 and TRBJ2-6; D might be TRBD1 (6 bases). This CDR3 has 16 residues. V shed 2 bases and J shed 1 base, with 10 bases lying between them. Germline CDR1 SGHTS, CDR2 YDEGEE. The CDR3 spells CASSFFQGSGANVLTF. CDR3 nucleotide sequence: TGTGCCAGCAGCTTCTTTCAGGGGTCTGGGGCCAACGTCCTGACTTTC.

The CDR3 DNA reads TGTGCCAGCAGGGGACAGGGGTCCGGAAACACCATATATTTT. This translates into CASRGQGSGNTIYF. The J gene is TRBJ1-3, the V gene TRBV6-5; 10 bases are a match to TRBD1. The CDR3 consists of 14 residues. Germline CDR1 reads MNHEY; CDR2 reads SVGAGI. The V segment lost 6 bases and the J segment 4 bases; nucleotides outside the gene matches: 3.

The CDR3 DNA reads TGCGCCAGCAGCCAAGTCCGGAATTCACCCCTCCACTTT. It specifies CASSQVRNSPLHF. V is TRBV4-1 and J is TRBJ1-6; no reliable D call. Germline V lookup: CDR1 MGHRA, CDR2 YSYEKL. Trimming took 1 base from V and 7 from J, leaving 5 bases between them. The CDR3 length is 13 residues.

This clone was observed a single time. V usage is TRBV30 and J usage is TRBJ1-3, with D tentatively TRBD1 (6 bases). Trimming removed 1 base at V and 0 bases at J, with 10 bases between. CDR3 length: 15 amino acids. Germline V gene sequence: CDR1 GTSNPN, CDR2 SVGIG (reference sequence). CDR3 sequence reads: CAWSGGQVSGNTIYF. The DNA of the CDR3 is TGTGCCTGGAGTGGGGGACAAGTCTCTGGAAACACCATATATTTT.

The V gene is TRBV29-1, the J gene TRBJ2-5; TRBD1 matches at 9 bases. Germline V lookup: CDR1 SQVTM, CDR2 ANQGSEA. V lost 3 bases and J lost 2; bases outside the gene matches: 7. This CDR3 region has 15 residues. The CDR3 is CSVERDREPQETQYF. DNA for the CDR3: TGCAGCGTTGAGAGGGACAGGGAGCCTCAAGAGACCCAGTACTTC.

On this clone itself: Its ends do not fully match the called genes, so a read error is possible. Additional DNA sequences in this sample encode the identical CDR3. The rearrangement joins TRBV6-1 to TRBJ1-6; possibly TRBD1 for D (5 bases). This CDR3 is 18 amino acids long. Germline V lookup: CDR1 MNHNS, CDR2 SASEGT. The DNA of the CDR3 is TGTGCCAGCAGTGGGCCGACGGGGCGGGGGTCCTATAATTCCCCCCTCCACTTT. It codes for CASSGPTGRGSYNSPLHF.

The J gene is TRBJ2-7, the V gene TRBV9, with D perhaps TRBD2 (8 bases). V was shortened by 0 bases and J by 5 bases, with 18 bases between the two germline ends. Germline CDR1 SGDLS, CDR2 YYNGEE. CDR3 length: 16 residues. The CDR3 sequence: CASSVGGGLAGDEQYF. CDR3 bases: TGTGCCAGCAGCGTAGGAGGGGGCCTAGCGGGCGACGAGCAGTACTTC.

This clone was observed a few times. The chain employs TRBV7-2 and TRBJ2-7; a possible D gene is TRBD1 (6 bases). Between the trimmed V and J ends, which lost 5 bases and 1 base, there was a span of 15 bases. The CDR3 length is 15 residues. Looked up from germline, CDR1 is SGHTA and CDR2 is FQGNSA. CDR3 amino acids: CASSPDGGESYEQYF. The CDR3 DNA reads as TGTGCCAGCAGCCCGGATGGGGGCGAATCCTACGAGCAGTACTTC.

The chain uses TRBV6-5 and TRBJ2-7; 10 bases are shared with TRBD1. The germline V gene encodes CDR1 MNHEY and CDR2 SVGAGI. CDR3 length: 15 residues. The ends lost 6 bases at V and 5 bases at J; junction bases unmatched: 10. CDR3 sequence: CASRRYWDRGNEQYF. For the CDR3, the DNA is TGTGCCAGCAGGAGATATTGGGACAGGGGAAACGAGCAGTACTTC.

The chain has TRBV7-3 and TRBJ1-1; 7 bases fit TRBD1. J was trimmed by 8 bases and V by 5 bases; bases with no gene match: 8. The CDR3 contains 13 residues. Germline V gene data show CDR1 as SGHTA and CDR2 as FQGTGA. CDR3 amino acids: CASSPGGLREAFF. In DNA form, the CDR3 reads TGTGCCAGCAGCCCAGGGGGACTTAGAGAAGCTTTCTTT.

The count of this clone is one. V is TRBV9 and J is TRBJ1-2; perhaps TRBD1 as D (6 bases). Germline V gene lookup returns CDR1 SGDLS and CDR2 YYNGEE. The CDR3 totals 14 residues. The V and J ends lost 0 bases and 5 bases respectively, with 11 bases between them. The CDR3 bases are TGTGCCAGCAGCGTAGAGGGCAGGGGTTATGGCTACACCTTC. Translated, it gives CASSVEGRGYGYTF.

The chain links TRBV5-4 to TRBJ1-4; 9 bases fit TRBD1. CDR1 and CDR2 (germline): SGHNT, YYREEE (reference sequence). The CDR3 extends over 14 amino acids. V trimming: 3 bases; J trimming: 7 bases; junction bases outside the gene matches: 4. The CDR3 DNA sequence: TGTGCCAGCAGCTCTACAGGGGGCAGTGAAAAACTGTTTTTT. Protein: CASSSTGGSEKLFF.

V and J are TRBV4-1 and TRBJ2-7; TRBD2 matches 15 bases. The V and J ends lost 2 bases and 2 bases, in that order; junction bases with no gene match: 7. This CDR3 region has 18 residues. CDR1 MGHRA and CDR2 YSYEKL come from the germline V gene. CDR3 nucleotides: TGCGCCAGCAGCCAAACCGGGACTAGCGGGGGGCGGACCTACGAGCAGTACTTC. Protein: CASSQTGTSGGRTYEQYF.

This clone has only a few counts. The chain combines TRBV4-2 with TRBJ2-3; 7 nucleotides align to TRBD2. Unmatched junction bases numbered 10, after V lost 7 bases and J lost 3 bases. Germline CDR1 and CDR2: LGHNA and YNFKEQ. There are 15 residues in the CDR3. The CDR3 loop is CASTSAGEGTDTQYF. CDR3 nucleotides: TGTGCCAGCACATCCGCGGGGGAAGGGACAGATACGCAGTATTTT.

V is TRBV2 and J is TRBJ2-7; 10 bases are a match to TRBD1. From germline, CDR1 is SNHLY and CDR2 FYNNEI. This CDR3 is built from 15 residues. V shed 0 bases and J 2 bases; nucleotides not matched to a gene: 1. CDR3 bases: TGTGCCAGCAGTGAAGCTGGACAGGGGGCCTACGAGCAGTACTTC. It codes for CASSEAGQGAYEQYF.

V is TRBV5-6 and J is TRBJ2-7; the match to TRBD1 covers 8 bases. J gave up 0 bases and V 4 bases, and 12 bases lay outside the gene matches. The length of the CDR3 is 17 residues. Germline CDR1 SGHDT, CDR2 YYEEEE. CDR3 loop: CASSPGIGQGGSYEQYF. The CDR3 DNA reads TGTGCCAGCAGCCCCGGGATTGGACAGGGCGGCTCCTACGAGCAGTACTTC.

The chain recombines TRBV5-4 with TRBJ2-3; 8 bases match TRBD2. Losses at the gene ends were 3 bases for V and 2 bases for J; bases not matched to a gene: 11. Germline CDR1 and CDR2: SGHNT and YYREEE (reference sequence). There are 17 residues in the CDR3. CDR3 in amino acids: CASSWGVAGPTTDTQYF. In nucleotides, the CDR3 is TGTGCCAGCAGCTGGGGGGTAGCGGGACCAACCACAGATACGCAGTATTTT.

The chain combines TRBV2 with TRBJ2-5; D call uncertain. The V gene's germline CDR1 is SNHLY and CDR2 FYNNEI. This CDR3 contains 16 residues. The V and J ends lost 2 bases and 0 bases respectively, with 13 bases between them. As DNA, the CDR3 is TGTGCCAGCAGTGAACTTCAGGCTTTGTACCAAGAGACCCAGTACTTC. Translating it yields CASSELQALYQETQYF.

Only a few counts were recorded for this clone. The CDR3 sequence: CAAGGGGPYEQYF. CDR3 sequence (DNA): TGTGCTGCGGGAGGGGGGGGACCCTACGAGCAGTACTTC. The chain couples TRBV7-9 to TRBJ2-7; 9 nucleotides agree with TRBD2. CDR3 size: 13 residues. Germline V gene sequence: CDR1 SEHNR, CDR2 FQNEAQ (reference sequence).

The chain uses TRBV6-5 and TRBJ1-2, with 7 positions matching TRBD1. CDR1 is MNHEY and CDR2 is SVGAGI in the germline V gene. With 2 bases clipped from V and 8 bases from J, the junction kept 8 bases outside the gene matches. The CDR3 is 14 residues long. CDR3 amino acids: CASSYDGTAKGYTF. Here the CDR3 DNA reads TGTGCCAGCAGTTACGACGGGACAGCTAAAGGCTACACCTTC.

The V and J genes are TRBV19 and TRBJ2-3; no clear D gene. This CDR3 contains 15 residues. In germline, CDR1 is LNHDA, CDR2 SQIVND (reference sequence). Deletions cut 10 bases from V and 3 bases from J, with 20 bases between. The CDR3 DNA reads TGTGCCACCATGGTTGGTACTCTCGGGACAGATACGCAGTATTTT. Encoded protein: CATMVGTLGTDTQYF.

The chain links TRBV10-1 to TRBJ1-2; D unclear. The CDR3 sequence is 13 residues long. Trimming took off 6 bases at V and 8 bases at J, with 16 bases between the two ends. The germline V gene has CDR1 WNHNN and CDR2 SYGVQD (reference sequence). The CDR3 sequence: CASSPAGGGGYTF. CDR3 nucleotide sequence: TGCGCCAGCAGCCCGGCGGGCGGCGGGGGCTACACCTTC.

In its sample, this clone was seen once. The gene calls are TRBV5-1 and TRBJ2-7; no firm D call. Trimming pared 0 bases from V and 5 bases from J, leaving 6 bases between. This CDR3 is 12 amino acids long. The germline gives CDR1 SGHRS, CDR2 YFSETQ. Here the CDR3 DNA reads TGCGCCAGCAGCTTGGTGTCCGACGAGCAGTACTTC. Translated, it gives CASSLVSDEQYF.

The chain joins TRBV11-3 to TRBJ2-7, with D maybe TRBD1 (7 bases). Germline assignment: CDR1 SGHNT and CDR2 YENEEA. V lost 2 bases and J lost 0, with 17 bases in between. CDR3 length: 17 amino acids. CDR3 amino acids: CASSLPRGAGGSYEQYF. The CDR3, as DNA: TGTGCCAGCAGCTTACCCAGGGGGGCAGGCGGCTCCTACGAGCAGTACTTC.

The chain links TRBV11-2 to TRBJ1-3; D is unclear. Germline V gives CDR1 SGHAT, CDR2 FQNNGV. V lost 2 bases and J 1 base, leaving 12 bases between the germline ends. This CDR3 is 16 amino acids long. The CDR3 DNA sequence: TGTGCCAGCAGCTTATTGACACTTACATCTGGAAACACCATATATTTT. Protein product: CASSLLTLTSGNTIYF.